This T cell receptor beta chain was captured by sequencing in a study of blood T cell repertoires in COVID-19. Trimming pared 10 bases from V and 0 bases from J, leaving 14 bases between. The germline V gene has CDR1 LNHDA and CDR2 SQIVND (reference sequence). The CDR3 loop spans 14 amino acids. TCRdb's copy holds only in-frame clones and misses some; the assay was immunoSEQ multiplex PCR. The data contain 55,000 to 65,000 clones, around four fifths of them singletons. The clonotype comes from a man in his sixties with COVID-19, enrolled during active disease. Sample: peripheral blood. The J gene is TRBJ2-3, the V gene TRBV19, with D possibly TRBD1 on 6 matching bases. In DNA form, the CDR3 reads TGTGCCACGAAAAGCAGGGGTAGCACAGATACGCAGTATTTT. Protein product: CATKSRGSTDTQYF.